This T cell receptor (beta chain) was recorded in a study of blood T cell repertoires in COVID-19. The V gene's germline CDR1 is MNHNS and CDR2 SASEGT. This CDR3 has 13 amino acids. The germline V and J ends were trimmed by 2 bases and 10 bases, with 14 bases remaining between them. Using immunoSEQ multiplex PCR, the repertoire was profiled, and TCRdb retains in-frame clones only, with some absent. The sample has fewer than 200,000 clones; roughly 86% are singletons. The TCR comes from a woman aged 60-75 years who had recovered from COVID-19. The J gene is TRBJ1-2, the V gene TRBV6-1, with D unclear. The specimen sequenced was peripheral blood. The CDR3 nucleotides are TGTGCCAGCAGTGAACGGGAGAGAATGCCCTACACCTTC. Its translation is CASSERERMPYTF.